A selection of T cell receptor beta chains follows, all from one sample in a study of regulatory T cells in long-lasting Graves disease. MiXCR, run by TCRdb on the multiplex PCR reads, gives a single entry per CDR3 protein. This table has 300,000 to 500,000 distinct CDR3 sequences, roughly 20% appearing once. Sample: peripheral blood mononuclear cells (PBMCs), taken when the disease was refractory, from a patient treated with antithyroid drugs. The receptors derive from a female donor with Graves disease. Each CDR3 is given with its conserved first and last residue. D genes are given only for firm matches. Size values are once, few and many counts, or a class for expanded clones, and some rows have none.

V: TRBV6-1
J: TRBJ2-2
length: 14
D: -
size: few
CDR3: CASRPTRNTGELFF
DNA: TGTGCCAGCAGGCCTACGAGGAACACCGGGGAGCTGTTTTTT

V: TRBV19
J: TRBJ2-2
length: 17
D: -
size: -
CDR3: CASSEIDRDWGTGELFF
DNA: TGTGCCAGTAGCGAAATCGACAGGGACTGGGGCACCGGGGAGCTGTTTTTT

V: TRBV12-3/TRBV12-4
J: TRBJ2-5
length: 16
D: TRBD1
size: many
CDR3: CASSLGRGLIQETQYF
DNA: TGTGCCAGCAGTTTAGGTAGGGGGCTGATACAAGAGACCCAGTACTTC

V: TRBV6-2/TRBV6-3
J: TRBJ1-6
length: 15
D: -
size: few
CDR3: CASSSIPGDGAPLHF
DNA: TGTGCCAGCAGTTCCATCCCGGGGGATGGAGCACCCCTCCACTTT

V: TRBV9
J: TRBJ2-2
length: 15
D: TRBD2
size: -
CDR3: CASSVAAGGAGELFF
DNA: TGTGCCAGCAGCGTAGCAGCGGGGGGCGCCGGGGAGCTGTTTTTT

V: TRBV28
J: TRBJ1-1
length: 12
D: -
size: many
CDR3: CASSLEATEAFF
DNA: TGTGCCAGCAGTTTGGAGGCTACTGAAGCTTTCTTT

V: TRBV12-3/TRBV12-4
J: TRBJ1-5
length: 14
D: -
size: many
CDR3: CASSPTPGNQPQHF
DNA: TGTGCCAGCAGTCCAACACCAGGCAATCAGCCCCAGCATTTT

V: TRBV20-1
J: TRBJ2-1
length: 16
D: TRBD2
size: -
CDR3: CSANGIAGVSYNEQFF
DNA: TGCAGTGCTAACGGGATAGCGGGGGTATCCTACAATGAGCAGTTCTTC

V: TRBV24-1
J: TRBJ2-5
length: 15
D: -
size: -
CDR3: CATSDPQWDRETQYF
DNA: TGTGCCACCAGTGACCCACAGTGGGACCGGGAGACCCAGTACTTC

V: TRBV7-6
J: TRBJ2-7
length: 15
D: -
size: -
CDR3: CASSLDRAAPYEQYF
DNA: TGTGCCAGCAGCTTAGATCGGGCAGCTCCCTACGAGCAGTACTTC

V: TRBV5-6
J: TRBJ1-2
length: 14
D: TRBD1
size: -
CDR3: CASSFPGTGNGYTF
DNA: TGTGCCAGCAGCTTCCCCGGGACAGGAAATGGCTACACCTTC

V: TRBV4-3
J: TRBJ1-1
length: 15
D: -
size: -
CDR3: CASSQDWDSYPEAFF
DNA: TGCGCCAGCAGCCAAGATTGGGACTCTTACCCTGAAGCTTTCTTT

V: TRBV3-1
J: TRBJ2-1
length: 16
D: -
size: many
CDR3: CASSQDPGLGNNEQFF
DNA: TGTGCCAGCAGCCAAGATCCGGGACTGGGTAACAATGAGCAGTTCTTC

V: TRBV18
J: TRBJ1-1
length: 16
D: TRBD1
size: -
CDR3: CASSPYDRVVSTEAFF
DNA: TGTGCCAGCTCACCATACGACAGGGTGGTTAGCACTGAAGCTTTCTTT

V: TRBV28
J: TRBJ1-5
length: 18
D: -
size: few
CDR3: CASSFLPGAGAGNQPQHF
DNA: TGTGCCAGCAGTTTTCTCCCGGGGGCAGGGGCCGGCAATCAGCCCCAGCATTTT

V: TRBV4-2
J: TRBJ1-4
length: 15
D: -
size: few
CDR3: CASSYIGGSNEKLFF
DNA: TGTGCCAGCAGCTACATAGGGGGGTCCAATGAAAAACTGTTTTTT

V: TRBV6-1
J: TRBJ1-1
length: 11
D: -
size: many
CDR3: CASYGGTEAFF
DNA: TGTGCCAGTTACGGGGGTACTGAAGCTTTCTTT

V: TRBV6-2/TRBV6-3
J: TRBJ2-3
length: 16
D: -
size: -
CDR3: CASSYSGVSRTDTQYF
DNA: TGTGCCAGCAGTTATTCTGGGGTCTCCCGCACAGATACGCAGTATTTT

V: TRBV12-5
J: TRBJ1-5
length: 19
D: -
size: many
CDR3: CASGLVIGLETHSNQPQHF
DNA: TGTGCTAGTGGTTTGGTAATTGGGTTAGAAACCCATAGCAATCAGCCCCAGCATTTT

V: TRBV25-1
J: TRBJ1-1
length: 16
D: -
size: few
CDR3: CASSPPWGGMGTEAFF
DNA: TGTGCCAGCAGCCCCCCCTGGGGCGGGATGGGCACTGAAGCTTTCTTT

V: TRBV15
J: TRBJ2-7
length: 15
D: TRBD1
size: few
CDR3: CATSREGQGAYEQYF
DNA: TGTGCCACCAGCAGAGAGGGACAGGGGGCCTACGAGCAGTACTTC

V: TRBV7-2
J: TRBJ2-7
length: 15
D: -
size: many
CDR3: CASSLYRGYSYEQYF
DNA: TGTGCCAGCAGCTTATACAGAGGATATTCCTACGAGCAGTACTTC

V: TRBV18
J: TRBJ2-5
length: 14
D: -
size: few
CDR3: CASSPRGARETQYF
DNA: TGTGCCAGCTCACCACGCGGAGCCAGGGAGACCCAGTACTTC

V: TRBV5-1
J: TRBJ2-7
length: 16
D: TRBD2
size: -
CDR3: CASSLDLSGSSYEQYF
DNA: TGCGCCAGCAGCTTGGATCTTAGCGGGAGTTCTTACGAGCAGTACTTC

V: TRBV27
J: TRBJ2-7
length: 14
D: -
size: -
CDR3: CASSLLNSLYEQYF
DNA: TGTGCCAGCAGTTTATTAAACAGCCTCTACGAGCAGTACTTC

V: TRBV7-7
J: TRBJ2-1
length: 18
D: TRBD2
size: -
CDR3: CASSLVPAGGPNPGEQFF
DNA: TGTGCTAGCAGCTTAGTGCCAGCGGGAGGGCCGAATCCCGGTGAGCAGTTCTTC

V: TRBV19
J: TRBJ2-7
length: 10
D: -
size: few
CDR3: CAYHKDEQYF
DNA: TGTGCCTATCACAAGGACGAGCAGTACTTC

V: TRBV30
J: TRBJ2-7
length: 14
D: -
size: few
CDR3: CAWSKITPAYEQYF
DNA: TGTGCCTGGAGTAAGATAACACCAGCCTACGAGCAGTACTTC

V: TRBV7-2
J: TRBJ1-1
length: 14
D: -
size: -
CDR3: CASSSEDAATEAFF
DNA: TGTGCCAGCAGCTCCGAGGATGCGGCCACTGAAGCTTTCTTT

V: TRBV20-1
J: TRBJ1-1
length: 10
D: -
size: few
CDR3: CSALDREAFF
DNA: TGCAGTGCTCTCGACAGGGAAGCTTTCTTT

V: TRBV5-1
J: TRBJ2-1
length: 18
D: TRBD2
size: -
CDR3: CASSLVPSGRALGNEQFF
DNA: TGCGCCAGCAGCTTGGTCCCTAGCGGGAGGGCTTTGGGCAATGAGCAGTTCTTC

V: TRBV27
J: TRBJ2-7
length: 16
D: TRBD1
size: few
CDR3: CASDTSDREYFYEQYF
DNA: TGTGCCAGCGACACCTCGGACAGGGAGTATTTCTACGAGCAGTACTTC